This T cell receptor beta chain was sequenced in a study of T cells after yellow fever vaccination. Overall study context: In the case of low-cell-number fractions, SMART-Seq v4 Ultra Low Input was used for preparation. Study-wide results and caveats: High-abundance clonotypes from the bulk population could contaminate FACS-sorted repertoires. Reappearance after the booster was seen for most primary-vaccination clones, at 95% to 96% CD4 and around 90% CD8.

As for this clonotype: Its antigen remains unknown.

Template switching by 5'RACE produced TCR cDNA, adding a universal primer site and UMIs. TCRdb re-called the 5' RACE reads with MiXCR, one entry per CDR3 protein. The sample lists a few hundred thousand distinct CDR3 sequences; about a sixth were seen once. The ends were cut back, 3 bases at V and 7 bases at J, with 7 bases in the middle. The CDR3 is 13 residues long. Germline V gene data show CDR1 as SGHAT and CDR2 as FQNNGV. Sequences were derived from PBMCs, sampled roughly 5 days after the first yellow fever vaccination. The clonotype was recovered from a young man who received the YFV17D yellow fever vaccine. This rearrangement joins TRBV11-2 to TRBJ2-6; no clear D gene. CDR3 sequence: CASSFQDANVLTF. The CDR3 DNA is TGTGCCAGCAGCTTCCAGGACGCCAACGTCCTGACTTTC.